What follows describes a single T cell receptor (beta chain). The sample belongs to a study of T cell changes during pregnancy in multiple sclerosis. CDR1 is SGHDT, CDR2 YYEEEE, per germline. V was trimmed by 1 base and J by 0 bases, leaving 6 bases between them. CDR3 length equals 14 residues. Only in-frame clones appear in the TCRdb table, and some are missing; sequencing was by immunoSEQ multiplex PCR. The sample has about 79,000 clones, 93% seen once; the top ten hold approximately 0.79%. This chain uses TRBV5-6 with TRBJ2-3, with D perhaps TRBD2 (5 bases). This sequence was found in a female donor in good health, enrolled as a control in a pregnancy study. Material: peripheral blood, obtained in the second trimester of pregnancy. The CDR3 protein is CASSLRTSTDTQYF. For the CDR3, the DNA is TGTGCCAGCAGCTTGCGGACTAGCACAGATACGCAGTATTTT.